Below are 27 T cell receptor beta chains sequenced from a single sample in a study of patients and donors after allogeneic stem cell transplantation. TCRdb reprocessed the RT-PCR reads via MiXCR and lists one record per CDR3 protein. The sample consists of about a million distinct CDR3 sequences, roughly 18% of them appearing once. The sequencing sample was made of blood, either unsorted or a sorted T cell fraction (not recorded which). Source of these receptors: a human donor who was either an allogeneic HSCT recipient or a stem cell or donor lymphocyte infusion donor (not recorded which). It is not recorded whose cells these are; they may come from a transplant donor.

This clonotype was detected only a few times. Sequence at one end of the junction differs from germline and may be a read error. The rearrangement links TRBV7-2 to TRBJ2-7; D is unclear. CDR3 length: 11 residues. Looked up from germline, CDR1 is SGHTA and CDR2 is FQGNSA. In nucleotides, the CDR3 is TGTGCCAGCAGCTTAGCGCTGGACGTCCTATTC. Translation gives CASSLALDVLF.

The V and J genes are TRBV20-1 and TRBJ1-1; 7 bases align to TRBD1. V shed 5 bases, J shed 0 bases, and the junction held 6 bases outside the gene matches. The CDR3 totals 14 residues. Looked up from germline, CDR1 is DFQATT and CDR2 is SNEGSKA (reference sequence). CDR3 protein: CSAEGAQMNTEAFF. The CDR3 DNA reads as TGCAGTGCTGAGGGGGCCCAGATGAACACTGAAGCTTTCTTT.

In this sample, this clonotype turned up a few times. The V call is TRBV24-1, the J call TRBJ1-5, with TRBD1 as a possible D gene (5 bases). Trimming pared 4 bases from V and 6 bases from J, leaving 18 bases between. The CDR3 spans 16 residues. Germline V lookup: CDR1 KGHDR, CDR2 SFDVKD. Written as DNA, the CDR3 is TGTGCCACCAGTGACCGCGGTTTAGGGGTGGGTCAGCCCCAGCATTTT. The encoded protein is CATSDRGLGVGQPQHF.

This clonotype was seen only a few times. The V gene is TRBV9, the J gene TRBJ2-5; no clear D gene. V dropped 2 bases and J dropped 5 bases, with 13 bases sitting between them. Germline values: CDR1 SGDLS, CDR2 YYNGEE. This CDR3 has 14 amino acids. This CDR3 reads CASSVDTTVETQYF. Written as DNA, the CDR3 is TGTGCCAGCAGCGTCGATACAACGGTGGAGACCCAGTACTTC.

The rearrangement uses TRBV6-5 and TRBJ2-7; D call uncertain. This CDR3 has 12 residues. Trimming took off 3 bases at V and 7 bases at J, with 10 bases between the two ends. Per germline, CDR1 MNHEY and CDR2 SVGAGI. As DNA, the CDR3 is TGTGCCAGCAGTTATAATAGGGTTGAGCAGTACTTC. This sequence encodes CASSYNRVEQYF.

In this sample, this clonotype turned up a few times. This chain connects TRBV20-1 to TRBJ1-5; 7 positions agree with TRBD1. CDR1 is DFQATT, CDR2 SNEGSKA, per germline (reference sequence). The trim removed 0 bases at V and 6 bases at J, leaving 5 bases unmatched. The CDR3 runs 14 residues. In nucleotides, the CDR3 is TGCAGTGCTAGAGATATAGGGGGCGGTCAGCCCCAGCATTTT. Protein product: CSARDIGGGQPQHF.

The count of this clonotype is one. The rearrangement links TRBV2 to TRBJ2-1, with a tentative D call TRBD2 (5 bases). V was trimmed by 4 bases and J by 4 bases, leaving 8 bases between them. CDR1 and CDR2 (germline): SNHLY, FYNNEI. This CDR3 is built from 13 residues. The CDR3 loop is CASSVVAYNEQFF. CDR3 nucleotides: TGTGCCAGCAGTGTAGTAGCGTACAATGAGCAGTTCTTC.

The V and J genes are TRBV5-5 and TRBJ2-7; TRBD2 agrees at 10 bases. The CDR3 consists of 15 residues. The V gene's germline CDR1 is SGHKS and CDR2 YYEKEE (reference sequence). V gave up 0 bases and J gave up 6 bases; unmatched junction bases: 6. The CDR3 is CASSLDPSGGFEQYF. CDR3 coding DNA: TGTGCCAGCAGCTTGGACCCTAGCGGGGGATTCGAGCAGTACTTC.

V usage is TRBV9 and J usage is TRBJ2-3, with D maybe TRBD2 (5 bases). V lost 0 bases to trimming and J lost 6 bases, with 14 bases between them. The germline V gene has CDR1 SGDLS and CDR2 YYNGEE. The CDR3 spans 15 residues. The CDR3 nucleotides are TGTGCCAGCAGCGTAGTGGGCGGGCGAGCCGATACGCAGTATTTT. Residues: CASSVVGGRADTQYF.

The chain has TRBV12-3 or TRBV12-4 and TRBJ2-2; 10 positions match TRBD2. J was trimmed by 0 bases and V by 8 bases; bases with no gene match: 18. The CDR3 totals 20 residues. CDR3 region: CASHGGLAGASDANTGELFF. In DNA, the CDR3 is TGTGCCAGCCACGGGGGGCTAGCGGGAGCCTCTGACGCGAACACCGGGGAGCTGTTTTTT.

This clonotype was detected a few times. This chain joins TRBV12-3 or TRBV12-4 and TRBJ2-5; 10 nucleotides line up with TRBD2. Losses at the gene ends were 1 base for V and 4 bases for J; bases not matched to a gene: 9. The CDR3 runs to 17 residues. CDR3 sequence reads: CASSLVVAGGPGETQYF. CDR3 nucleotide sequence: TGTGCCAGCAGTTTAGTCGTAGCGGGGGGCCCGGGAGAGACCCAGTACTTC.

The chain has TRBV20-1 and TRBJ2-7; TRBD2 matches 9 bases. Trimming cost V 3 bases and J 3 bases; bases outside gene matches: 9. In germline, CDR1 is DFQATT, CDR2 SNEGSKA (reference sequence). This CDR3 comprises 15 residues. CDR3: CSARNARGGHYEQYF. The CDR3 coding sequence is TGCAGTGCTAGGAACGCGCGGGGGGGCCACTACGAGCAGTACTTC.

This clonotype was seen only a few times. The chain couples TRBV24-1 to TRBJ1-5; D is possibly TRBD1 (6 bases). CDR1 is KGHDR and CDR2 is SFDVKD in the germline V gene. V lost 4 bases and J lost 0, with 9 bases in between. This CDR3 comprises 15 residues. The CDR3 is CATSDGQISNQPQHF. The DNA of the CDR3 is TGTGCCACCAGTGACGGACAGATTAGCAATCAGCCCCAGCATTTT.

The rearrangement links TRBV11-1 to TRBJ2-1, with TRBD2 matching over 11 bases. The V gene end was trimmed by 5 bases and the J gene end by 3 bases; junction bases not matched to a gene: 6. The CDR3 totals 16 residues. Germline assignment: CDR1 SGHAT and CDR2 FQDESV (reference sequence). The CDR3 DNA follows: TGTGCCAGCAGCCGAGGACTAGCGGGCATCTACAATGAGCAGTTCTTC. Translating it yields CASSRGLAGIYNEQFF.

This clonotype was counted ten times or more. This chain connects TRBV12-3 or TRBV12-4 to TRBJ2-5; D unresolved. This CDR3 comprises 14 residues. V gave up 2 bases and J gave up 5 bases, with 12 bases separating them. CDR3 DNA: TGTGCCAGCAGTTTATTTCGGTTAGGGGAGACCCAGTACTTC. Translating it yields CASSLFRLGETQYF.

In this sample, this clonotype turned up many times. The chain links TRBV4-2 to TRBJ1-5; D unresolved. The V gene's germline CDR1 is LGHNA and CDR2 YNFKEQ. V gave up 1 base and J gave up 0 bases, with 7 bases separating them. The CDR3 is 15 residues long. CDR3 sequence (DNA): TGTGCCAGCAGCCAAGCACCCAATAGCAATCAGCCCCAGCATTTT. This gives the protein CASSQAPNSNQPQHF.

This clonotype was found a few times. This chain uses TRBV2 with TRBJ2-1; TRBD2 matches 8 bases. V lost 10 bases and J lost 7; bases outside the gene matches: 12. CDR3 length: 14 residues. Germline assignment: CDR1 SNHLY and CDR2 FYNNEI. CDR3 region: CATRGGLAGNEQFF. The DNA for the CDR3 is TGTGCCACCCGGGGCGGACTAGCTGGAAATGAGCAGTTCTTC. Complete variable domain (other parts from reference TRBV2 and TRBJ2-1): EPEVTQTPSHQVTQMGQEVILRCVPISNHLYFYWYRQILGQKVEFLVSFYNNEISEKSEIFDDQFSVERPDGSNFTLKIRSTKLEDSAMYFCATRGGLAGNEQFFGPGTRLTVL.

This clonotype was observed a few times. V usage is TRBV10-3 and J usage is TRBJ1-3; 7 bases are shared with TRBD1. The CDR3 extends over 15 amino acids. V shed 3 bases and J 2 bases; nucleotides not matched to a gene: 4. Germline-derived CDR1 and CDR2 are ENHRY and SYGVKD. The CDR3 coding sequence is TGTGCCATCAGTGATTACAGGGGAGCTGGAAACACCATATATTTT. Translation gives CAISDYRGAGNTIYF.

V and J are TRBV9 and TRBJ2-7; the D gene is possibly TRBD2 (5 bases). Trimming cost V 0 bases and J 0 bases, with 7 bases left between them. The CDR3 has 14 amino acids. The germline gives CDR1 SGDLS, CDR2 YYNGEE. CDR3 DNA: TGTGCCAGCAGCGTAGCGGACTTCTCCTACGAGCAGTACTTC. It specifies CASSVADFSYEQYF.

In its sample, this clonotype was seen a few times. The chain links TRBV20-1 to TRBJ2-7; D call uncertain. The CDR3 runs 15 residues. Trimming removed 0 bases from V and 2 bases from J, with 14 bases in between. Germline loops: CDR1 DFQATT, CDR2 SNEGSKA (reference sequence). CDR3 in amino acids: CSARDQVRATYEQYF. The CDR3 coding sequence is TGCAGTGCTAGAGATCAAGTCCGAGCTACCTACGAGCAGTACTTC.

This clonotype came up a few times. The chain carries TRBV11-2 and TRBJ2-2; TRBD2 matches at 10 bases. Looked up from germline, CDR1 is SGHAT and CDR2 is FQNNGV. Germline trimming cut 2 bases from V and 2 bases from J; bases unmatched to any gene: 11. The CDR3 is 19 residues long. CDR3 coding DNA: TGTGCCAGCAGCTTAAGGCTAGCGGGAGCTGCCGTAAACACCGGGGAGCTGTTTTTT. Amino acids: CASSLRLAGAAVNTGELFF.

This clonotype was counted many times. V is TRBV7-8 and J is TRBJ2-1, with D maybe TRBD2 (6 bases). This CDR3 is built from 16 residues. Trimming pared 1 base from V and 8 bases from J, leaving 18 bases between. CDR1 SGHVS and CDR2 FQNEAQ come from the germline V gene. The CDR3 spells CASSLGQGFSGDEQFF. As DNA, the CDR3 is TGTGCCAGCAGCTTAGGTCAGGGCTTTTCGGGGGATGAGCAGTTCTTC.

This clonotype was recorded at least ten times. This chain links TRBV12-3 or TRBV12-4 with TRBJ1-1; possible D gene TRBD1, 6 bases. The CDR3 consists of 13 residues. With 6 bases removed from V and 1 base from J, the gap between germline ends came to 9 bases. Here the CDR3 DNA reads TGTGCCAGCAGCCACAGGGAGAACACTGAAGCTTTCTTT. Translating gives CASSHRENTEAFF.

There are a few counts of this clonotype. V usage is TRBV12-3 or TRBV12-4 and J usage is TRBJ1-1; maybe TRBD1 (6 bases). This CDR3 contains 12 residues. V was pared by 8 bases and J by 5 bases, with 12 bases between. The CDR3 sequence is CASGLTGTEAFF. Written as DNA, the CDR3 is TGTGCCAGCGGGCTGACAGGAACTGAAGCTTTCTTT.

This CDR3 reads CASSLEEGRSEQYF. The CDR3 DNA reads as TGTGCCAGCAGCTTAGAAGAGGGGCGGTCCGAGCAGTACTTC. The rearrangement links TRBV11-3 to TRBJ2-7, with D perhaps being TRBD1 or TRBD2 (5 bases each). The CDR3 contains 14 residues. Trimming removed 0 bases from V and 6 bases from J, with 12 bases in between. Germline V gene sequence: CDR1 SGHNT, CDR2 YENEEA.

This chain joins TRBV7-3 and TRBJ2-5; D call uncertain. Trimming cost V 1 base and J 5 bases, with 8 bases left between them. Germline-derived CDR1 and CDR2 are SGHTA and FQGTGA. The CDR3 length is 13 residues. CDR3 sequence (DNA): TGTGCCAGCAGCTTAAGGCGCTTGGAGACCCAGTACTTC. This gives the protein CASSLRRLETQYF.

This chain connects TRBV6-5 to TRBJ2-5; 10 nucleotides align to TRBD1. The CDR3 runs to 16 residues. V lost 4 bases to trimming and J lost 2 bases; unmatched junction nucleotides: 7. Germline assignment: CDR1 MNHEY and CDR2 SVGAGI. The CDR3 is CASSSPRDRGQETQYF. In DNA form, the CDR3 reads TGTGCCAGCAGTTCTCCCAGGGACAGGGGTCAAGAGACCCAGTACTTC.